This entry lists 3 T cell receptor beta chains sequenced from one sample in a study of regulatory T cells in long-lasting Graves disease listed by TCRdb under 2021. The time point label corresponds to: newly diagnosed GD, antithyroid drugs for less than 3 months. For both TCR sequencing and RNA sequencing, RNA was extracted from PBMCs using TRIzol. The library came from multiplex PCR. The instrument given in TCRdb is Illumina HiSeq 4000. To build TCR beta libraries, CDR3 regions were amplified by Arm-PCR using iRepertoire HTBI primers. The public reads were reanalyzed by TCRdb: fastp trimming at Q25, MiXCR alignment, in-frame beta chains only. Records with the same CDR3 protein are collapsed into one entry carrying the most frequent genes and DNA. The sample table shows over 200,000 distinct CDR3 sequences, and around 19% are seen once. Of the sample, approximately 14% is held by the ten largest clones.

The data also belong to a second study, concerning T cells in Graves' hyperthyroidism and ophthalmopathy.

The sample consisted of peripheral blood mononuclear cells (PBMCs), taken at new diagnosis, from a patient treated with antithyroid drugs. Receptors originate from a woman in her 30s with Graves disease. Donor details come from another sample of the same person, matched by shared clones.

At least ten counts were recorded for this clonotype. The chain couples TRBV6-5 to TRBJ1-2; D unresolved. This CDR3 is built from 17 residues. Deletions cut 2 bases from V and 0 bases from J, with 16 bases between. CDR1 is MNHEY and CDR2 is SVGAGI in the germline V gene. The CDR3 here is CASSYPTRVNPNYGYTF. The DNA for the CDR3 is TGTGCCAGCAGTTACCCTACCCGGGTAAATCCTAACTATGGCTACACCTTC.

There are many counts of this clonotype. Sequence at one end of the junction differs from germline and may be a read error. The chain is built from TRBV5-1 and TRBJ1-2; perhaps TRBD1 as D (5 bases). Germline V gene data show CDR1 as SGHRS and CDR2 as YFSETQ. The CDR3 totals 13 residues. Here the CDR3 DNA reads TGTGCCAGCAGCCCCGACAGCTCCTATGGCTACACCTTC. It specifies CASSPDSSYGYTF.

This clonotype has at least ten counts. The rearrangement joins TRBV24-1 to TRBJ2-3; the D gene could be TRBD1 or TRBD2 (6 bases each). Germline CDR1 KGHDR, CDR2 SFDVKD. The V and J ends lost 12 bases and 1 base respectively, with 13 bases between them. There are 13 residues in the CDR3. CDR3: CASSGARTDTQYF. Here the CDR3 DNA reads TGTGCCTCCTCGGGGGCCCGCACAGATACGCAGTATTTT.